This T cell receptor beta chain was sequenced during a study of human T cells and chemical hapten exposure. Study-wide results and caveats: Donors, who had alopecia, may show an immune response that differs from healthy people's. Relative to controls, expanded TCRs formed significantly more large CDR3 similarity clusters.

Of note for this clonotype: Its target is unknown.

The CDR3 spans 20 residues. The V end was cut by 6 bases, the J end by 5 bases, with 29 bases between. Germline CDR1 is MDHEN and CDR2 is SYDVKM. Time point indicated: patch test 2, 6 weeks after DPC sensitization. As for treatment: therapeutic diphenylcyclopropenone sensitization with weekly scalp DPC. Extraction yielded total RNA from whole blood (unfractionated). TCRdb reprocessed the RACE reads via MiXCR and lists one record per CDR3 protein. This sample has 360,000 or so distinct CDR3 sequences, with roughly 6% found just once. The origin of this receptor is a woman under 30 with alopecia areata. Some clones in this sample may be carry-over from other donors' samples. The chain links TRBV28 to TRBJ1-6; D gene ambiguous. The material was whole blood, obtained in connection with sensitization to the hapten diphenylcyclopropenone (DPC). CDR3 bases: TGTGCCAGCAGCATCCTCGCCCACGCCGATAGATACGGGGATAATTCACCCCTCCACTTT. This translates into CASSILAHADRYGDNSPLHF.